Below are 9 T cell receptor beta chains sequenced from a single sample in a study of shared clonotypes between healthy human individuals. Sequencing was performed with immunoSEQ multiplex PCR; in TCRdb, only in-frame clones are kept and a portion is missing. This sample has about 2.1 million clones; approximately 94% occur once, and the top ten carry 1.5% to 2%. Naive CD8 cells lacked CD45RO, underwent positive selection for CCR7 and left out terminally differentiated effector memory CD45RA+ cells. Sequencing was performed on naive CD8+ T cells from PBMCs. The receptors were sampled from a man aged 18-30 years in good health. Some clones in this sample may be carry-over from other donors' samples.

The chain carries TRBV11-2 and TRBJ2-2, with 14 bases that match TRBD2. CDR3 length: 16 residues. Trimming cost V 3 bases and J 8 bases; bases outside gene matches: 5. From germline, CDR1 is SGHAT and CDR2 FQNNGV. CDR3 residues: CASSFGLAGGVGELFF. The CDR3 DNA reads TGTGCCAGCAGCTTTGGACTAGCGGGAGGAGTTGGGGAGCTGTTTTTT.

This clone was seen a single time. The chain has TRBV7-9 and TRBJ2-1; D possibly corresponds to TRBD2 (6 bases). Trimming pared 5 bases from V and 8 bases from J, leaving 19 bases between. Looked up from germline, CDR1 is SEHNR and CDR2 is FQNEAQ (reference sequence). This CDR3 spans 15 amino acids. In DNA form, the CDR3 reads TGTGCCAGCAGCCGAGGGGACTCACACGGGGATGAGCAGTTCTTC. As protein: CASSRGDSHGDEQFF.

About this clone itself: Additional DNA sequences in this sample encode the identical CDR3. This chain joins TRBV4-3 and TRBJ2-1; D assignment may be TRBD1 or TRBD2 (6 bases each). The CDR3 runs to 15 residues. Germline lookup yields CDR1 LGHNA and CDR2 YSLEER. V lost 3 bases and J 4 bases, leaving 13 bases between the germline ends. The CDR3 protein is CASSQGAGSYNEQFF. Written as DNA, the CDR3 is TGCGCCAGCAGCCAGGGGGCGGGAAGTTACAATGAGCAGTTCTTC.

The rearrangement uses TRBV4-1 and TRBJ2-1, with D possibly being TRBD2 (6 bases). Trimming pared 5 bases from V and 6 bases from J, leaving 14 bases between. The CDR3 runs to 14 residues. The germline V gene has CDR1 MGHRA and CDR2 YSYEKL. The CDR3 region has the DNA TGCGCCAGCAGCTCGACGACTAGGGGCAATGAGCAGTTCTTC. It translates to CASSSTTRGNEQFF.

V gene TRBV2 combines with J gene TRBJ1-1; D gene unclear. Germline values: CDR1 SNHLY, CDR2 FYNNEI. V lost 6 bases and J 1 base, leaving 12 bases between the germline ends. The CDR3 has 14 residues. The CDR3 here is CASRSLRGNTEAFF. CDR3 in DNA: TGTGCCAGCAGGTCCCTTCGGGGGAACACTGAAGCTTTCTTT.

The V call is TRBV13, the J call TRBJ2-1; TRBD2 agrees at 7 bases. Germline V gene data show CDR1 as PRHDT and CDR2 as FYEKMQ (reference sequence). The length of the CDR3 is 13 residues. The J segment lost 3 bases and the V segment lost 10 bases, leaving 6 bases of the junction unmatched. The CDR3 loop reads CATAGGSYNEQFF. CDR3 sequence (DNA): TGTGCCACCGCGGGCGGGAGCTACAATGAGCAGTTCTTC.

This clone has just a few counts. V usage is TRBV2 and J usage is TRBJ1-2, with D hard to call. CDR3 size: 14 residues. Trimming removed 4 bases at V and 5 bases at J, with 14 bases between. Germline V CDR1 and CDR2: SNHLY, FYNNEI. CDR3 coding DNA: TGTGCCAGCAGTGCCATCGGACCTGAGTATGGCTACACCTTC. It codes for CASSAIGPEYGYTF.

The rearrangement uses TRBV6-5 and TRBJ2-5, with D uncertain. Germline V lookup: CDR1 MNHEY, CDR2 SVGAGI. This CDR3 has 13 amino acids. V dropped 2 bases and J dropped 3 bases, with 7 bases sitting between them. The CDR3 is CASSYGGEETQYF. CDR3 nucleotides: TGTGCCAGCAGTTACGGCGGCGAAGAGACCCAGTACTTC.

The genes are TRBV9 and TRBJ2-1, with TRBD2 matching 8 bases. V shed 3 bases, J shed 2 bases, and the junction held 7 bases outside the gene matches. This CDR3 comprises 16 residues. The V gene's germline CDR1 is SGDLS and CDR2 YYNGEE. The CDR3 nucleotides are TGTGCCAGCAGCGCAAGTAGCGGGACGGCCTACAATGAGCAGTTCTTC. It translates to CASSASSGTAYNEQFF. The variable domain in full, with the rest retrieved from reference TRBV9 and TRBJ2-1, is DSGVTQTPKHLITATGQRVTLRCSPRSGDLSVYWYQQSLDQGLQFLIQYYNGEERAKGNILERFSAQQFPDLHSELNLSSLELGDSALYFCASSASSGTAYNEQFFGPGTRLTVL.